This T cell receptor (beta chain) is drawn from a study of T-cell memory formation after mild COVID-19. Background on the study: Clusters of TCRs were largely donor specific. Notes on the study in general: Among CD4+ contracting clones, most were CM and EM, and CD8+ ones EMRA.

V lost 3 bases and J lost 2, with 12 bases in between. CDR1 is SGDLS, CDR2 YYNGEE, per germline. The CDR3 loop spans 15 amino acids. MiXCR, applied by TCRdb to the 5' RACE reads, yields one record per CDR3 protein. Of 350,000 or so distinct CDR3 sequences in the sample, over 10% were seen once. Only a few counts were recorded for this clonotype. Antigen unknown. The TCR comes from a man aged 18 to 29 who had mild COVID-19 (a few samples of this study predate the infection). Cell type and time point are not known. The J gene is TRBJ1-3, the V gene TRBV9, with D unclear. What was sequenced was PBMCs or a T cell subset sorted from them (not recorded which). The CDR3 here is CASSAFSGAGNTIYF. As DNA, the CDR3 is TGTGCCAGCAGCGCCTTCTCCGGGGCTGGAAACACCATATATTTT.